The entry below describes one T cell receptor (beta chain). Its antigen is currently unknown. Aged about 6 to 95, donors were systemically healthy Caucasians from Russia. PCR was performed a second time for about 7 to 11 cycles using a sample-barcoded 5' primer and a J-beta primer mix. TCRdb redid the calling of the 5' RACE reads with MiXCR, one entry per CDR3 protein. The sample contains over a million distinct CDR3 sequences, roughly 40% of which appear only once. The data derive from a study of blood T cells in healthy people across ages. General study results and limits: Diversity of TCR beta per million T cells declined in a roughly linear way with age. When one million T cells were used, diversity estimates were thought to be underestimates.

The receptor comes from a woman in her late teens or twenties in good health. Material for sequencing was blood.

The CDR3 coding sequence is TGTGCCAGCAGCCCCCCGACTAGAGCCTACGAGCAGTACTTC. Residues: CASSPPTRAYEQYF. V usage is TRBV9 and J usage is TRBJ2-7; possibly TRBD2 for D (6 bases). In germline, CDR1 is SGDLS, CDR2 YYNGEE. The V gene lost 4 bases and the J gene lost 2 bases, with 13 bases spanning the gap. CDR3 length: 14 residues.